This TCR beta chain was recorded in a study of blood T cell repertoires in COVID-19. Study-level information: Acute and convalescent COVID-19 samples came from the United States, Italy and Spain. PBMCs, B-cell-depleted T cells, or T cells were the source of the cDNA or gDNA that made up the material.

Produced via immunoSEQ multiplex PCR; TCRdb's table is partial and in-frame only. The sample has about 59,000 clones; approximately 92% are singletons. The CDR3 is 15 amino acids. Per germline, CDR1 LGHNA and CDR2 YNFKEQ. The V and J ends lost 1 base and 6 bases respectively, with 13 bases between them. This sequence was found in a man aged 80 or over with acute or convalescent COVID-19. Sequencing used peripheral blood. The rearrangement links TRBV4-2 to TRBJ1-5, with D possibly being TRBD1 (6 bases). The CDR3, as DNA: TGTGCCAGCAGCCAAGTCGGGCAGGGGATTCAGCCCCAGCATTTT. Translating it yields CASSQVGQGIQPQHF.